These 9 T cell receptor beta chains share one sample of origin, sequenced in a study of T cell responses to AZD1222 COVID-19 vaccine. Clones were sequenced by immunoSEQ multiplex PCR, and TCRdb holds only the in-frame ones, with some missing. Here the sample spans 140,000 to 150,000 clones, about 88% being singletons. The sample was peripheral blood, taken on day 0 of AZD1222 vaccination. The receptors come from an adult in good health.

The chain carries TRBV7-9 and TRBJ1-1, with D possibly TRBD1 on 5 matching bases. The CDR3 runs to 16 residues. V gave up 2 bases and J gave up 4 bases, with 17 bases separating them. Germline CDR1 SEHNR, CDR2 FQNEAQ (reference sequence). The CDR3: CASSLRVGGDSTEAFF. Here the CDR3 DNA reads TGTGCCAGCAGCTTACGGGTGGGGGGAGACAGCACTGAAGCTTTCTTT.

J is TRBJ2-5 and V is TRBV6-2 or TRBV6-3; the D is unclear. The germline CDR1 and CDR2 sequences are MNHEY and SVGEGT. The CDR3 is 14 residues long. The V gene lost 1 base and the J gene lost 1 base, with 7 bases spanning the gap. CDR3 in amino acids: CASSYFTPQETQYF. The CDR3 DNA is TGTGCCAGCAGTTACTTCACCCCCCAAGAGACCCAGTACTTC.

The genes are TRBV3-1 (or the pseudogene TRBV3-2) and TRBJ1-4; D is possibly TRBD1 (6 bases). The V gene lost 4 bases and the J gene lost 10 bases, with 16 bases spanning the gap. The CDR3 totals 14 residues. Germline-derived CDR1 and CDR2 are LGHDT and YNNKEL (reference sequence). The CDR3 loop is CASSRTEVFGKLFF. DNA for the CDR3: TGTGCCAGCAGCCGGACAGAAGTCTTCGGAAAACTGTTTTTT.

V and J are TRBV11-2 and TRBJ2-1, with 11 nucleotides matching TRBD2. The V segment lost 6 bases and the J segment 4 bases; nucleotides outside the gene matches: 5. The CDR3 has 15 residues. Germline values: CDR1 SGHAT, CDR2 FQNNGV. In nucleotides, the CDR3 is TGTGCCAGCAGTTTTAGCGGGGGGGTTTACAATGAGCAGTTCTTC. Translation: CASSFSGGVYNEQFF.

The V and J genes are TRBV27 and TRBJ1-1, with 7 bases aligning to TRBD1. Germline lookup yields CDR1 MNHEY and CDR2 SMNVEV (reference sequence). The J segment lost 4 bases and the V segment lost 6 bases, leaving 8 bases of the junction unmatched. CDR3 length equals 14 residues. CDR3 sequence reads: CASSPDREGTEAFF. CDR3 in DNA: TGTGCCAGCAGCCCCGACAGGGAAGGCACTGAAGCTTTCTTT.

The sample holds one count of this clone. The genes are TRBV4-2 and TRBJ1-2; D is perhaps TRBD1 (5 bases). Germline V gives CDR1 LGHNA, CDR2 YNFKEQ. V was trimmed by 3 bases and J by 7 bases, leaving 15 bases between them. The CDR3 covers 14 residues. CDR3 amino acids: CASSQAGDGGGYTF. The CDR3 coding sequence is TGTGCCAGCAGCCAGGCGGGCGATGGGGGTGGCTACACCTTC.

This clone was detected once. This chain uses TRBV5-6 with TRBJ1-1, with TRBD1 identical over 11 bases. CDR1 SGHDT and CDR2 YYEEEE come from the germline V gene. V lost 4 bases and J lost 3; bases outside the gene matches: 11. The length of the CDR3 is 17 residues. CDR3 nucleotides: TGTGCCAGCAGCCCGGACAGGGGGCGAGTTAGGTACACTGAAGCTTTCTTT. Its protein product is CASSPDRGRVRYTEAFF.

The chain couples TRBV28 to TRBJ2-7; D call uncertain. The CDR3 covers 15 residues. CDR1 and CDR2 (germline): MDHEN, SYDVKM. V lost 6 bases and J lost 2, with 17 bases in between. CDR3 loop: CASSSPKPGTYEQYF. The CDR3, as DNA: TGTGCCAGCAGCTCCCCAAAACCGGGCACCTACGAGCAGTACTTC.

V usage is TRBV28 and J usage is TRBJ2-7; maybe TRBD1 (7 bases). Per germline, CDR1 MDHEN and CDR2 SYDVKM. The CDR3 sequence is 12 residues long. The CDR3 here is CAAGGSSYEQYF. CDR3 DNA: TGTGCAGCAGGGGGGAGCTCCTACGAGCAGTACTTC.